The 4 T cell receptor delta chains below all came from one sample that was sequenced in a study of gamma-delta T cells after stem cell transplantation. TCRdb re-called clones from the RT-PCR reads using CATT. The sample records roughly 1,600 delta-chain clones, roughly 50% being singletons. The sequenced material came from gamma-delta T cells. These receptor sequences come from a human donor. It is not recorded whose cells these are; they may come from a transplant donor.

The CDR3: CACDTVGTGGYLNTDKLIF. The CDR3 DNA reads as TGTGCCTGTGACACCGTCGGTACTGGGGGATACCTTAACACCGATAAACTCATCTTT. The chain links TRDV2 to TRDJ1; TRDD3 matches 12 bases. This CDR3 has 19 residues. CDR1 is GEAIGNYY and CDR2 is EKD in the germline V gene. Losses at the gene ends were 0 bases for V and 0 bases for J; bases not matched to a gene: 10.

In regard to this clone: At one of its ends the junction is not consistent with the germline gene, which may arise from a read error. The chain is built from TRDV2 and TRDJ1; D is uncertain. The germline V gene encodes CDR1 GEAIGNYY and CDR2 EKD. This CDR3 has 16 amino acids. The CDR3, as DNA: TGTGCCTATGACCCAGTACTCAATTTAGACACCGATAAACTCATCTTT. Translating it yields CAYDPVLNLDTDKLIF.

This clone was seen a handful of times. CDR3 region: CACDTGGYGGSWDTRQMFF. CDR3 in DNA: TGTGCCTGTGACACTGGGGGATACGGGGGCTCCTGGGACACCCGACAGATGTTTTTC. The genes are TRDV2 and TRDJ3; 11 nucleotides agree with TRDD3. Germline V gives CDR1 GEAIGNYY, CDR2 EKD. V shed 1 base and J 0 bases; nucleotides not matched to a gene: 4. The CDR3 is made up of 19 amino acids.

About this clone itself: It may be a read error: a sequence one base away is much more abundant. J is TRDJ1 and V is TRDV2; TRDD3 aligns across 12 bases. Germline V gene data show CDR1 as GEAIGNYY and CDR2 as EKD. This CDR3 contains 21 residues. CDR3 DNA: TGTGCCTGTAACACCGTCAATCGCCCGTCTACTGGGGGATACACGCCCGATAAACTCATCTTT. Protein sequence: CACNTVNRPSTGGYTPDKLIF.